These 13 T cell receptor beta chains were all obtained from the same sample, sequenced in a study of T-cell memory formation after mild COVID-19. TCRdb used MiXCR to reprocess the 5' RACE reads, holding one entry per CDR3 protein. This table has about 390,000 distinct CDR3 sequences, approximately 16% appearing once. The material sequenced was PBMCs or a T cell subset sorted from them (not recorded which). These receptors were collected from a man aged 18-30 years who had mild COVID-19 (a few samples of this study predate the infection). Cell type and time point are not known.

This chain uses TRBV3-1 with TRBJ1-2; D uncertain. The V gene lost 1 base and the J gene lost 4 bases, with 7 bases spanning the gap. This CDR3 is 13 amino acids long. The germline V gene encodes CDR1 LGHDT and CDR2 YNNKEL (reference sequence). The CDR3 nucleotides read TGTGCCAGCAGCCAAGGATCAGTCTATGGCTACACCTTC. Protein: CASSQGSVYGYTF.

This clonotype was seen only a few times. The chain recombines TRBV29-1 with TRBJ1-2, with D possibly matching TRBD1 (6 bases). Trimming pared 6 bases from V and 2 bases from J, leaving 19 bases between. CDR3 length: 15 residues. Germline values: CDR1 SQVTM, CDR2 ANQGSEA. As DNA, the CDR3 is TGCAGCGTGGAGGTAGCGGGGGCGAGCAACTATGGCTACACCTTC. It translates to CSVEVAGASNYGYTF.

This clonotype was observed a handful of times. V is TRBV6-6 and J is TRBJ2-4; D is uncertain. The CDR3 runs 15 residues. The V and J ends lost 0 bases and 0 bases respectively, with 6 bases between them. Germline V lookup: CDR1 MNHNY, CDR2 SVGAGI (reference sequence). The CDR3 sequence is CASSYSRLAKNIQYF. The CDR3 bases are TGTGCCAGCAGTTACTCACGACTAGCCAAAAACATTCAGTACTTC.

This clonotype has at least ten counts. The chain employs TRBV6-2 or TRBV6-3 and TRBJ2-3; D call uncertain. V lost 2 bases, J lost 4 bases, and 4 bases lay in between. Germline CDR1 reads MNHEY; CDR2 reads SVGEGT. The CDR3 length is 12 residues. CDR3 region: CASSYESDTQYF. CDR3 coding DNA: TGTGCCAGCAGTTACGAGTCAGATACGCAGTATTTT.

The chain is built from TRBV2 and TRBJ1-4; possible D gene TRBD1, 5 bases. The V end lost 3 bases, the J end lost 3 bases, and 14 bases lay between the germline ends. CDR1 is SNHLY and CDR2 is FYNNEI in the germline V gene. The CDR3 has 16 residues. Written as DNA, the CDR3 is TGTGCCAGCAGTGAGACCCCGCCAGGGTCTAATGAAAAACTGTTTTTT. Its protein is CASSETPPGSNEKLFF.

This clonotype occurred a few times. The junction shows a germline mismatch at one end, possibly a read error. The chain is built from TRBV4-1 and TRBJ2-1; TRBD2 matches at 8 bases. Germline V gene sequence: CDR1 MGHRA, CDR2 YSYEKL. This CDR3 is built from 16 residues. The CDR3 region is CASSQEWSGGYIEQFF. The CDR3 DNA sequence: TGCGCCAGCAGCCAAGAGTGGAGCGGGGGTTACATTGAGCAGTTCTTC.

V gene TRBV7-8 combines with J gene TRBJ2-1, with D possibly called TRBD1 or TRBD2 (7 bases each). The CDR3 totals 16 residues. Looked up from germline, CDR1 is SGHVS and CDR2 is FQNEAQ. V dropped 1 base and J dropped 6 bases, with 16 bases sitting between them. The CDR3 DNA follows: TGTGCCAGCAGCTTAGTGTCCAGCGGGGACAGCAATGAGCAGTTCTTC. Protein: CASSLVSSGDSNEQFF.

This clonotype was counted between two and nine times. The chain uses TRBV5-1 and TRBJ2-5, with 9 bases matching TRBD1. V dropped 0 bases and J dropped 4; count of bases not matched to a gene: 7. This CDR3 is built from 16 residues. Germline V gives CDR1 SGHRS, CDR2 YFSETQ. The CDR3 reads CASSLVGQGSGETQYF. CDR3 nucleotide sequence: TGCGCCAGCAGCTTGGTAGGACAGGGGAGCGGAGAGACCCAGTACTTC.

This clonotype was counted a few times. The V call is TRBV7-2, the J call TRBJ1-2; a weak D match, TRBD1 (5 bases). Germline V lookup: CDR1 SGHTA, CDR2 FQGNSA. The CDR3 sequence is 14 residues long. The germline V and J ends were trimmed by 1 base and 7 bases, with 13 bases remaining between them. The CDR3: CASSLDQGRTGYTF. CDR3 DNA sequence: TGTGCCAGCAGCTTAGACCAGGGTCGAACTGGCTACACCTTC.

The rearrangement uses TRBV20-1 and TRBJ1-1; D uncertain. The CDR3 sequence is 15 residues long. The V and J ends lost 2 bases and 2 bases respectively, with 15 bases between them. Germline CDR1 and CDR2: DFQATT and SNEGSKA (reference sequence). The CDR3: CSARKFPGRNTEAFF. CDR3 nucleotide sequence: TGCAGTGCTAGAAAGTTTCCGGGAAGAAACACTGAAGCTTTCTTT.

This clonotype has a count of ten or more. The V and J genes are TRBV5-1 and TRBJ2-2, with no clear D. Per the germline V gene, CDR1 is SGHRS and CDR2 is YFSETQ. The CDR3 spans 15 residues. Trimming stripped 6 bases from V and 0 bases from J, with 12 bases between. Here the CDR3 DNA reads TGCGCCAGCAAACAAGACTCGGCGAACACCGGGGAGCTGTTTTTT. It encodes CASKQDSANTGELFF. Looking up the rest from reference TRBV5-1 and TRBJ2-2 gives the full variable domain: KAGVTQTPRYLIKTRGQQVTLSCSPISGHRSVSWYQQTPGQGLQFLFEYFSETQRNKGNFPGRFSGRQFSNSRSEMNVSTLELGDSALYLCASKQDSANTGELFFGEGSRLTVL.

Ten or more counts support this clonotype. V and J are TRBV20-1 and TRBJ1-1; D unresolved. The ends were cut back, 6 bases at V and 0 bases at J, with 5 bases in the middle. Germline V gene lookup returns CDR1 DFQATT and CDR2 SNEGSKA (reference sequence). This CDR3 contains 11 residues. The CDR3 sequence is CSASMNTEAFF. CDR3 in DNA: TGCAGTGCCTCAATGAACACTGAAGCTTTCTTT.

This rearrangement joins TRBV6-1 to TRBJ2-3; D ambiguous. Trimming pared 1 base from V and 2 bases from J, leaving 7 bases between. Per the germline V gene, CDR1 is MNHNS and CDR2 is SASEGT. The CDR3 is 14 amino acids. The CDR3 reads CASSEGGYTDTQYF. DNA for the CDR3: TGTGCCAGCAGTGAAGGGGGTTACACAGATACGCAGTATTTT.